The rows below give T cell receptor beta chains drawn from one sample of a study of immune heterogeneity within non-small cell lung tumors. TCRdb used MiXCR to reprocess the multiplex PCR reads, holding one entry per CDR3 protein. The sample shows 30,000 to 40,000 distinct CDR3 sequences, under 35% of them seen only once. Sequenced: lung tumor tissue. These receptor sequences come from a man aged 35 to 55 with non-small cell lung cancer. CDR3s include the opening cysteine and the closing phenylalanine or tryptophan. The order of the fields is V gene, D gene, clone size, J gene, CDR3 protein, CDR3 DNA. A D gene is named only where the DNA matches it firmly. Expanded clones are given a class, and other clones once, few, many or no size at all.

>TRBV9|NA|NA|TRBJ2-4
CASSVAAGWGNIQYF
TGTGCCAGCAGCGTAGCGGCAGGGTGGGGGAACATTCAGTACTTC
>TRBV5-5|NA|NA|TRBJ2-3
CASSGRTRGYTQYF
TGTGCCAGCAGCGGTCGGACCAGAGGGTATACGCAGTATTTT
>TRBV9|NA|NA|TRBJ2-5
CASSLSDWGETQYF
TGTGCCAGCAGCCTTTCGGACTGGGGCGAGACCCAGTACTTC
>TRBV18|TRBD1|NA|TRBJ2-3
CASSYQQGRTDTQYF
TGTGCCAGCTCGTATCAACAGGGGAGAACAGATACGCAGTATTTT
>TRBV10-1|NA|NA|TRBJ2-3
CASGNTGYRTDTQYF
TGCGCCAGCGGAAATACAGGGTACCGCACAGATACGCAGTATTTT
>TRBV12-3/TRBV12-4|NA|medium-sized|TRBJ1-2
CASSPRQSGYTF
TGTGCCAGCAGTCCCAGACAGTCTGGCTACACCTTC
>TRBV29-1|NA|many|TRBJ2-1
CSAGRLLNEQFF
TGCAGCGCCGGGCGGCTACTCAATGAGCAGTTCTTC
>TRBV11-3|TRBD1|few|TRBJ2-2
CASTRGQTTGELFF
TGTGCCAGCACCAGGGGACAGACAACCGGGGAGCTGTTTTTT
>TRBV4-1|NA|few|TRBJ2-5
CASSQDQNRVETQYF
TGCGCCAGCAGCCAAGATCAGAACAGAGTGGAGACCCAGTACTTC
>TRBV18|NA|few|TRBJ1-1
CASSPVSLQNTEAFF
TGTGCCAGCTCACCAGTTAGTTTACAGAACACTGAAGCTTTCTTT
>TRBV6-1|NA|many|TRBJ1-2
CASSEKTEYGYTF
TGTGCCAGCAGTGAAAAGACGGAGTATGGCTACACCTTC
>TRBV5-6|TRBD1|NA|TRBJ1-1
CASSFWDRGIEAEAFF
TGTGCCAGCAGCTTTTGGGACAGGGGAATTGAGGCTGAAGCTTTCTTT
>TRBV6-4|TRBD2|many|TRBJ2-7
CASSDGTSRKNPFYEQYF
TGTGCCAGCAGTGACGGGACTAGCAGGAAAAACCCCTTCTACGAGCAGTACTTC
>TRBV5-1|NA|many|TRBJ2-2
CASSLMKDGELFF
TGCGCCAGCAGCTTGATGAAAGACGGGGAGCTGTTTTTT
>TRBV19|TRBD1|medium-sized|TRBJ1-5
CASLTGSWDGNQPQHF
TGTGCCAGCCTGACAGGGTCTTGGGACGGCAATCAGCCCCAGCATTTT
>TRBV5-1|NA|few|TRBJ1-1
CASSGSSGLNTEAFF
TGCGCCAGCAGCGGGAGCTCGGGTCTTAACACTGAAGCTTTCTTT
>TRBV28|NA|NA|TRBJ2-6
CASSLYEGRGANVLTF
TGTGCCAGCAGTTTATACGAAGGGCGAGGGGCCAACGTCCTGACTTTC
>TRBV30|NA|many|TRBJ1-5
CAWSVPGALGNQPQHF
TGTGCCTGGAGTGTACCAGGGGCACTTGGCAATCAGCCCCAGCATTTT
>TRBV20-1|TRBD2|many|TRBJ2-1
CSALAATYNEQFF
TGCAGTGCTCTAGCGGCAACCTACAATGAGCAGTTCTTC
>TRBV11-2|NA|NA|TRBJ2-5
CATSSARETQYF
TGTGCCACCAGCTCCGCTCGGGAGACCCAGTACTTC
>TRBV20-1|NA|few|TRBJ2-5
CSAFETESETQYF
TGCAGTGCTTTCGAGACAGAATCGGAGACCCAGTACTTC
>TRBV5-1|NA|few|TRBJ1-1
CASSLRTATEAFF
TGCGCCAGCAGCTTGAGGACAGCCACTGAAGCTTTCTTT
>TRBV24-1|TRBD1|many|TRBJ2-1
CATSDLTRQGGNEQFF
TGTGCCACCAGTGATTTGACCCGACAGGGTGGCAATGAGCAGTTCTTC
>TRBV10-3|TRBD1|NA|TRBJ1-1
CAISETSGTGNTEAFF
TGTGCCATCAGTGAGACCTCCGGGACAGGGAATACTGAAGCTTTCTTT
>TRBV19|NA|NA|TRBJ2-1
CASSITQSSYNDQFF
TGTGCCAGTAGTATTACCCAGAGCTCCTACAATGATCAGTTCTTC
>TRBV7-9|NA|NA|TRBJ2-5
CVSSLSSWETQYF
TGTGTCAGCAGCTTGTCTAGCTGGGAGACCCAGTACTTC
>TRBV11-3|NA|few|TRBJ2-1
CASSSPWGSRGLEQFF
TGTGCCAGCAGCTCTCCCTGGGGTAGTCGTGGTCTTGAGCAGTTCTTC
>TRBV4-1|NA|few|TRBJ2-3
CASSRGSGGGTQYF
TGCGCCAGCAGCCGGGGTAGCGGAGGAGGTACGCAGTATTTT
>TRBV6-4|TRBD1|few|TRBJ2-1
CASSVDRGNEQFF
TGTGCCAGCAGTGTGGACAGGGGTAATGAGCAGTTCTTC
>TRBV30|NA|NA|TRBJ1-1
CDWRRQEMNTEAFF
TGTGACTGGAGGCGACAGGAAATGAACACTGAAGCTTTCTTT
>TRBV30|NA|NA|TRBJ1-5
CAWSGNSNQPQHF
TGTGCCTGGAGTGGAAATAGCAATCAGCCCCAGCATTTT
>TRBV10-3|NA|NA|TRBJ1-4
CATAVTGGEKLFF
TGTGCCACCGCCGTGACAGGTGGTGAAAAACTGTTTTTT
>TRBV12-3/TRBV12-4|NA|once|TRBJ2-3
CASSPAGTTDTQFF
TGTGCCAGCAGTCCCGCGGGGACCACAGATACGCAGTTTTTT
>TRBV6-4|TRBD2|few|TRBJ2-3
CASSRTSGRMDTQYF
TGTGCCAGCAGCCGGACTAGCGGGAGGATGGATACGCAGTATTTT
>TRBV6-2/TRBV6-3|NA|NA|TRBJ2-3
CASSYQGNWADTQYF
TGTGCCAGCAGTTACCAGGGGAACTGGGCAGATACGCAGTATTTT
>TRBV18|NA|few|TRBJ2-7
CASGQVRYEQYF
TGTGCCAGCGGCCAGGTCCGGTACGAGCAGTACTTC
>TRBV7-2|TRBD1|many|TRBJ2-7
CASSQRTGRYEQYF
TGTGCCAGCAGCCAGCGGACAGGGCGGTACGAGCAGTACTTC
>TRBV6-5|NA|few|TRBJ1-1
CASSYADGKNEAFF
TGTGCCAGCAGTTACGCTGATGGAAAAAATGAAGCTTTCTTT
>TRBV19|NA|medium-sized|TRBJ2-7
CASSPGSYEQYF
TGTGCCAGTAGTCCGGGTTCGTACGAGCAGTACTTC
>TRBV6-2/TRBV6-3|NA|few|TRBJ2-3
CASSPRGAGSTDTQYF
TGTGCCAGCAGCCCTAGAGGAGCGGGCTCCACAGATACGCAGTATTTT
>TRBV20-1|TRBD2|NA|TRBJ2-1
CSARNSMSGTAGTNEQFF
TGCAGTGCTAGAAATTCGATGAGCGGGACGGCAGGGACCAATGAGCAGTTCTTC
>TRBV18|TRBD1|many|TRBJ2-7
CASSPQGNEQYF
TGTGCCAGCTCGCCACAGGGGAACGAGCAGTACTTC
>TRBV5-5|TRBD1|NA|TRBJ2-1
CASSLTGESGNEQFF
TGTGCCAGCAGCTTAACAGGGGAAAGTGGCAATGAGCAGTTCTTC
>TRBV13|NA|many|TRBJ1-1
CASSLGAGTEAFF
TGTGCCAGCAGCTTAGGAGCGGGCACTGAAGCTTTCTTT
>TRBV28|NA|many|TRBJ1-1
CAISGQMNTEAFF
TGTGCCATCTCGGGGCAGATGAACACTGAAGCTTTCTTT
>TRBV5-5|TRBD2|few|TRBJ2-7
CASSLSWTSAYEQYF
TGTGCCAGCAGCTTAAGTTGGACTAGCGCCTACGAGCAGTACTTC
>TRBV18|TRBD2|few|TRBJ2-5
CASSPMASGISETQYF
TGTGCCAGCTCACCAATGGCTAGCGGGATCTCCGAGACCCAGTACTTC
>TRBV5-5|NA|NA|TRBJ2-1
CASSLSADNEQFF
TGTGCCAGCAGCTTGTCGGCAGACAATGAGCAGTTCTTC
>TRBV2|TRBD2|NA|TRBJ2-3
CASSGGLAGVLDTQYF
TGTGCCAGCAGTGGGGGACTAGCGGGAGTCTTGGATACGCAGTATTTT
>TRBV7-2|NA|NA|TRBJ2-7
CASSLEGAYEQYF
TGTGCCAGCAGCTTAGAGGGTGCCTACGAGCAGTACTTC
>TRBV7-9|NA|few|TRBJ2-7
CASSLPVGVYEQYF
TGTGCCAGCAGCTTACCCGTGGGGGTCTACGAGCAGTACTTC
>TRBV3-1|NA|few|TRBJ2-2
CASSHSVGYSPLRELNTGELFF
TGTGCCAGCAGCCACTCGGTCGGTTACTCCCCCCTTCGCGAGTTAAACACCGGGGAGCTGTTTTTT
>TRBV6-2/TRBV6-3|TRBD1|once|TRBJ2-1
CASSYQGTGFNQQFF
TGTGCCAGCAGTTACCAGGGGACAGGGTTCAATCAGCAGTTCTTC
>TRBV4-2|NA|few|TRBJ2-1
CASSPRLGGSEQFF
TGTGCCAGCAGCCCAAGACTGGGCGGCAGTGAGCAGTTCTTC
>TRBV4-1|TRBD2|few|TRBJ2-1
CASSQDVSGGYNEQFF
TGCGCCAGCAGCCAAGATGTGAGCGGGGGCTACAATGAGCAGTTCTTC